A selection of T cell receptor beta chains follows, all from one sample in a study of neurological immune-mediated disorders. TCRdb re-called the 5' RACE reads through MiXCR, storing one row per CDR3 protein. The data hold under 45,000 distinct CDR3 sequences, with roughly 2.5% observed a single time. The specimen sequenced was PBMCs. Receptors were obtained from a man aged 45-60 years with multiple sclerosis. Both conserved end residues are part of each CDR3. The D gene is left open where the match is weak. Sizes are listed as once, few, many or a size class.

TRBD2	many	TRBV29-1	TRBJ2-7	11	CSVWEGNEQYF	TGCAGCGTTTGGGAGGGGAACGAGCAGTACTTC
-	many	TRBV28	TRBJ1-5	15	CASSLTRQGGRPQHF	TGTGCCAGCAGTTTAACCCGTCAGGGTGGCCGGCCCCAGCATTTT
-	many	TRBV25-1	TRBJ1-1	15	CASQPGGRGNTEAFF	TGTGCCAGCCAGCCTGGGGGACGGGGAAACACTGAAGCTTTCTTT
-	many	TRBV5-1	TRBJ2-3	12	CASSPNTDTQYF	TGCGCCAGCAGTCCAAATACAGATACGCAGTATTTT
TRBD1	many	TRBV11-2	TRBJ1-1	15	CASSSGQGAKTEAFF	TGTGCCAGCAGCTCCGGACAGGGGGCTAAGACTGAAGCTTTCTTT
-	many	TRBV10-3	TRBJ1-1	15	CAISESRGEVTEAFF	TGTGCCATCAGTGAGTCACGAGGGGAGGTCACTGAAGCTTTCTTT
TRBD1	many	TRBV5-1	TRBJ1-1	14	CASSPATGGDKAFF	TGCGCCAGCAGCCCCGCCACAGGGGGTGACAAAGCTTTCTTT
-	many	TRBV3-1	TRBJ2-1	13	CASSQCRACEQFF	TGTGCCAGCAGCCAATGTCGGGCTTGTGAGCAGTTCTTC
TRBD2	many	TRBV9	TRBJ2-3	15	CASSVSGGTTDTQYF	TGTGCCAGCAGCGTTAGCGGGGGGACCACAGATACGCAGTATTTT
-	many	TRBV7-2	TRBJ1-6	15	CASSFLQKHNSPLNF	TGTGCCAGCAGCTTTTTGCAGAAACATAATTCACCCCTCAACTTT
TRBD2	many	TRBV5-1	TRBJ2-1	15	CASSPPGLAGAEQFF	TGCGCCAGCAGCCCCCCGGGACTAGCGGGGGCTGAGCAGTTCTTC
-	many	TRBV12-3/TRBV12-4	TRBJ2-1	15	CASSFAGISYNEQFF	TGTGCCAGCAGTTTCGCCGGGATCTCCTACAATGAGCAGTTCTTC
-	many	TRBV7-2	TRBJ1-5	13	CASSTRGNQPQHF	TGTGCCAGCAGCACGCGGGGCAATCAGCCCCAGCATTTT
-	many	TRBV7-8	TRBJ1-2	13	CASSFRRDYGYTF	TGTGCCAGCAGCTTTCGACGGGACTATGGCTACACCTTC
-	many	TRBV6-2/TRBV6-3	TRBJ1-6	15	CASKTQGRGRSPLHF	TGTGCCAGCAAGACACAGGGTCGTGGACGGTCACCCCTCCACTTT
-	many	TRBV2	TRBJ1-5	15	CASIVGRGFNQPQHF	TGTGCCAGCATCGTCGGCAGGGGATTCAATCAGCCCCAGCATTTT
-	many	TRBV11-2	TRBJ1-1	16	CASSLGYRETNTEAFF	TGTGCCAGCAGCTTAGGTTACCGGGAGACGAACACTGAAGCTTTCTTT
-	many	TRBV12-3/TRBV12-4	TRBJ1-5	14	CASSLANSGQPQHF	TGTGCCAGCAGTTTAGCGAACTCGGGGCAGCCCCAGCATTTT
-	medium-sized	TRBV12-3/TRBV12-4	TRBJ1-2	14	CASIRQRSNYGYTF	TGTGCCAGCATCAGACAGCGCTCTAACTATGGCTACACCTTC
-	few	TRBV28	TRBJ1-2	15	CASRGPMDSNYGYTF	TGTGCCAGCAGGGGACCCATGGACAGCAACTATGGCTACACCTTC
TRBD2	many	TRBV7-2	TRBJ2-1	15	CASSLALAGDNEQFF	TGTGCCAGCAGCCTAGCACTAGCGGGGGACAATGAGCAGTTCTTC
TRBD1	many	TRBV7-8	TRBJ1-2	14	CASSFLQGAGGYTF	TGTGCCAGCAGCTTTCTTCAGGGGGCCGGAGGCTACACCTTC
TRBD1	few	TRBV7-9	TRBJ1-5	15	CASSSTGEANQPQNF	TGTGCCAGCAGTTCGACAGGGGAGGCCAATCAGCCCCAGAATTTT
-	few	TRBV7-6	TRBJ1-1	14	CASSLRGQNTEAFF	TGTGCCAGCAGCTTAAGGGGCCAGAACACTGAAGCTTTCTTT
-	many	TRBV6-6	TRBJ1-6	15	CASRPPGANNSPLHF	TGTGCCAGCAGACCCCCGGGAGCAAATAATTCACCCCTCCACTTT
-	many	TRBV3-1	TRBJ1-2	13	CASSQGYGGGYTF	TGTGCCAGCAGCCAAGGGTACGGGGGAGGCTACACCTTC